Below, one T cell receptor beta chain is given with its context. Its antigen remains unknown. General observations from the study: Tumor memory CD4+ T cell TCR gene usage was found to cluster with blood and lymph node memory CD4+ cells and with lymph node naive CD4+ cells. Whole repertoires were not studied in the larger cohort, only one V-J beta rearrangement. Greatest tumor Treg TCR overlap was with tumor naive CD4+ cells.

The sorted Tregs were CD4+CD25+CD127-/low cells. Germline V CDR1 and CDR2: SQVTM, ANQGSEA. With 2 bases removed from V and 11 bases from J, the gap between germline ends came to 12 bases. This CDR3 region has 11 residues. After constant-region reverse-primer amplification, full-length variable regions underwent semi-nested PCR with Nested Universal Primer A. TCRdb used MiXCR to reprocess the 5' RACE reads, holding one entry per CDR3 protein. This table has more than 9,500 distinct CDR3 sequences, roughly half appearing once. Sequenced: tumor-infiltrating Tregs sorted from the breast tumor. This receptor was obtained from a female donor with breast cancer. The chain uses TRBV29-1 and TRBJ1-1; D gene unclear. The CDR3 protein is CSVELVRRAFF. CDR3 nucleotide sequence: TGCAGCGTTGAATTAGTCCGTCGCGCTTTCTTT.